These T cell receptor beta chains were read from a single sample in a study of blood T cell repertoires in COVID-19. The repertoire was sequenced with immunoSEQ multiplex PCR; TCRdb's copy has only in-frame clones and lacks some. This table holds about 480,000 clones, 80% to 90% found once. Source material: PBMCs or T cells enriched from blood (not recorded which). The receptors were sampled from a woman aged 55-70 years who had recovered from COVID-19. Both conserved end residues are part of each CDR3. Fields, in order: clone size, V gene, J gene, D gene, CDR3 DNA, CDR3 protein. D genes are given only for firm matches. Not all rows give a size; the values are once, few, many and, for expanded clones, a class.

>-|TRBV7-7|TRBJ1-3|-
TGTGCTAGCAGCTTAGGCGGCTCTGGAAACACCATATATTTT
CASSLGGSGNTIYF
>-|TRBV10-2|TRBJ1-1|-
TGCGCCAGCAGTTTGAGGATAATGAACACTGAAGCTTTCTTT
CASSLRIMNTEAFF
>-|TRBV2|TRBJ1-5|TRBD1
TGTGCCAGCAGGGACAGGGGTCCTCAGCCCCAGCATTTT
CASRDRGPQPQHF
>-|TRBV27|TRBJ1-1|TRBD1
TGTGCCAGCAGTTTATCGACAGGGACAAACACTGAAGCTTTCTTT
CASSLSTGTNTEAFF
>-|TRBV2|TRBJ1-2|-
TGTGCCAGCAGTGAAGCGCCTAGTCAATTGGAGAAACTTTATGGCTACACCTTC
CASSEAPSQLEKLYGYTF
>-|TRBV5-1|TRBJ1-1|TRBD1
TGCGCCTGCAGTTATAACCGGGACAGGGTGGCTTTCTTT
CACSYNRDRVAFF
>once|TRBV6-4|TRBJ1-1|-
TGTGCCAGCAGGCCTACCGGGACAACCAACACTGAAGCTTTCTTT
CASRPTGTTNTEAFF
>-|TRBV27|TRBJ1-2|-
TGTGCCAGCAGTTTTCGGGGGGCTAACTATGGCTACACCTTC
CASSFRGANYGYTF
>-|TRBV7-9|TRBJ2-7|TRBD1
TGTGCCAGCAGCCCCGGGACAGGGGATATCTACGAGCAGTACTTC
CASSPGTGDIYEQYF
>-|TRBV3-1/TRBV3-2|TRBJ1-1|TRBD1
TGTGCCAGCAGCCAGGACAGGCTCCATGGGGCTTTCTTT
CASSQDRLHGAFF
>-|TRBV5-1|TRBJ2-5|-
TGCGCCAGCAGCTTGGAGGTTTGGAGGGAAGAGACCCAGTACTTC
CASSLEVWREETQYF
>-|TRBV19|TRBJ2-3|TRBD2
TGTGCCAGTAGGGCCCGGGGGGGCCCTCCAGATACGCAGTATTTT
CASRARGGPPDTQYF
>once|TRBV2|TRBJ2-2|-
TGTGCCAGCTGGACCCTCGGGGATAAGACCGGGGAGCTGTTTTTT
CASWTLGDKTGELFF
>once|TRBV4-2|TRBJ2-5|TRBD2
TGTGCCAGCAGCCAAGAGGTCTGGACTAGCGGGGGGGAGACCCAGTACTTC
CASSQEVWTSGGETQYF
>-|TRBV3-1/TRBV3-2|TRBJ1-4|-
TGTGCCAGCAGCCGTAAATCAGGGTTAGGTGAAAAACTGTTTTTT
CASSRKSGLGEKLFF
>-|TRBV15|TRBJ1-1|-
TGTGCCACCAGCAACCAGAGGGAGAACACTGAAGCTTTCTTT
CATSNQRENTEAFF